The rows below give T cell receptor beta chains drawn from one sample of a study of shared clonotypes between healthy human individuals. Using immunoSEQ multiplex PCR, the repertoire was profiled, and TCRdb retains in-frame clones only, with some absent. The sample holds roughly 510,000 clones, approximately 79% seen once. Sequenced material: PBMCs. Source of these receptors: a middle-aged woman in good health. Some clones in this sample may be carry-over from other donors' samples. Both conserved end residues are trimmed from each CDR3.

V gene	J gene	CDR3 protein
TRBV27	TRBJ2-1	ASSKTSGVYNEQF
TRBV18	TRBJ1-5	ASSPSVDRGFNQPQH
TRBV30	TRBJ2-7	AWSLHRGAKDEQY
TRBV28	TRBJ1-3	ASSESGDPGNTIY
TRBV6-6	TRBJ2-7	ASSYSRDSSYEQY
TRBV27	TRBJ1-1	ASSSAVGTEAF
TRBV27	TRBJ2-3	ASRPQLAGGADTQY
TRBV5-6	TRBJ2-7	ASSFSRQQASYEQY
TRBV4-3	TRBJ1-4	ASSQVGRAGEKLF
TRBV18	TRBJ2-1	ASSKTEGAYNEQF
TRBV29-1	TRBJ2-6	SVEVGRERSGANVLT
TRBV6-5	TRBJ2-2	ASSYQLTGELF
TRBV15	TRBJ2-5	ATSRDLPGGETQY
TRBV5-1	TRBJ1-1	ASRDPNTEAF
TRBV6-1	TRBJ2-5	ASSEWRETQY
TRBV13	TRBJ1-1	ASSPPGGNVIEAF
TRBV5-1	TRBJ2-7	ASSLGVGVGYEQY
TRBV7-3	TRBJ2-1	ASSLASGRASEQF
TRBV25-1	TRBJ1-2	ASSEYLGGGKGYT
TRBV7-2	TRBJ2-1	ASSLEGRIINEQF
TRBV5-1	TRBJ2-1	ASSVLGLVDEQF
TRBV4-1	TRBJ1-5	ASSQDGQGIGQPQH
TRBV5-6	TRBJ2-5	ASSFSTGSETQY
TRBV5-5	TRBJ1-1	ASSAGVQRSAEAF
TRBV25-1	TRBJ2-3	ASSELGVGTDTQY
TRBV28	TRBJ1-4	ASSPPGQGNEKLF
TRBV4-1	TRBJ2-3	ASSQTGTGADTQY
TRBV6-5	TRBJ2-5	ASRPTGTGVETQY
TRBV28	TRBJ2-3	ASSPSGSVTDTQY
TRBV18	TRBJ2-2	ASSPWGNTGELF
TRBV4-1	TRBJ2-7	ASSYFSSYEQY
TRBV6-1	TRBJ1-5	ASSGATGGGGQPQH
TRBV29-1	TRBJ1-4	SVKKGPQFATNEKLF
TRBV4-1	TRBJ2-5	ASSQPTSGVQETQY
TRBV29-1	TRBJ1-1	SVEGEGAFTEAF
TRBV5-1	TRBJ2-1	ASSLEGSGYNEQF
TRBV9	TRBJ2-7	ASSGSGSPDYEQY
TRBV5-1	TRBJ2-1	ASSSQADYNEQF
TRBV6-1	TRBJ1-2	ASSVRTGGYGYT
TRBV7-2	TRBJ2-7	ASSAYHPHYEQY
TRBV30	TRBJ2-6	AWDRTGANVLT
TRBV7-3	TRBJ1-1	ASSLSPGNTEAF
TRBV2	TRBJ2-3	ASRWREFDTQY
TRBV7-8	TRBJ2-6	ASSPRSGANVLT
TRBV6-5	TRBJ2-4	ASSTLGAAKNIQY
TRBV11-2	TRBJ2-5	ASRQLQGARETQY
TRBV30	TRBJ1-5	AWSVRGRGASNQPQH
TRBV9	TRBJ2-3	ASSVGSGSQGTQY
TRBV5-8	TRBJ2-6	ASSRSGANVLT
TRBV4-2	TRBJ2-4	ASSQEPGQGSAKNIQY